A selection of T cell receptor beta chains follows, all from one sample in a study of PD-L1 blockade in urothelial cancer. This table comes from immunoSEQ multiplex PCR, and its TCRdb copy is limited to in-frame clones, with some not included. The data contain tens of thousands of clones, roughly nine tenths of them singletons. Sequencing used PBMCs, obtained around atezolizumab (anti-PD-L1) treatment. The receptors shown here come from a woman in her seventies with urothelial cancer. Both conserved end residues are part of each CDR3. Fields, in order: clone size, D gene, V gene, J gene, CDR3 protein, CDR3 DNA. A D gene is named only where the DNA matches it firmly. Clone size is stated in some rows and not others, as once, few, many or a class when expanded.

once,.,TRBV5-1,TRBJ2-5,CASSQGTTSVETQYF,TGCGCCAGCAGCCAGGGGACCACCTCCGTGGAGACCCAGTACTTC
.,.,TRBV19,TRBJ2-5,CASSIISGPRQETQYF,TGTGCCAGTAGTATCATCAGCGGCCCCCGCCAAGAGACCCAGTACTTC
.,.,TRBV11-2,TRBJ2-7,CASSFQDRTYEQYF,TGTGCCAGCAGCTTCCAGGACAGAACCTACGAGCAGTACTTC
.,.,TRBV7-7,TRBJ1-3,CASSPDRTGNTIYF,TGTGCCAGCAGCCCCGACAGGACGGGAAACACCATATATTTT
.,TRBD2,TRBV4-1,TRBJ2-7,CASSQELLAGAYEQYF,TGCGCCAGCAGCCAAGAACTACTAGCGGGGGCCTACGAGCAGTACTTC
.,TRBD2,TRBV18,TRBJ2-7,CASSQGLAGGVLEQYF,TGTGCCAGCTCACAAGGACTAGCGGGAGGAGTTCTCGAGCAGTACTTC
.,TRBD1,TRBV10-3,TRBJ1-2,CAINRGQGQNYGYTF,TGTGCCATCAACCGGGGACAGGGGCAAAACTATGGCTACACCTTC
.,.,TRBV11-2,TRBJ1-5,CASSFRGRNQPQHF,TGTGCCAGCAGCTTTAGAGGGCGGAATCAGCCCCAGCATTTT
.,.,TRBV27,TRBJ2-7,CASSLGAALRFYEQYF,TGTGCCAGCAGTTTAGGGGCGGCCCTCAGATTCTACGAGCAGTACTTC
few,.,TRBV29-1,TRBJ2-5,CSVERQETQYF,TGCAGCGTCGAGCGCCAAGAGACCCAGTACTTC
.,TRBD2,TRBV2,TRBJ2-5,CASSRGLAEETQYF,TGTGCCAGCAGCCGGGGACTAGCGGAAGAGACCCAGTACTTC
.,.,TRBV7-8,TRBJ2-3,CASSLVGGWADTQYF,TGTGCCAGCAGCTTAGTTGGGGGCTGGGCAGATACGCAGTATTTT
few,.,TRBV29-1,TRBJ2-3,CSVEGGGASGTDTQYF,TGCAGCGTTGAAGGTGGGGGGGCCAGTGGCACAGATACGCAGTATTTT
.,TRBD2,TRBV5-1,TRBJ2-3,CASSAGDKTDTQYF,TGCGCCAGCAGCGCGGGGGATAAGACAGATACGCAGTATTTT
.,TRBD1,TRBV6-5,TRBJ2-7,CASRRQGVNEQYF,TGTGCCAGCAGACGACAGGGAGTCAACGAGCAGTACTTC
once,.,TRBV2,TRBJ1-5,CASSDYHQPQHF,TGTGCCAGCAGTGACTACCATCAGCCCCAGCATTTT
.,.,TRBV28,TRBJ1-2,CASSPLFRDYGYTF,TGTGCCAGCAGTCCCCTGTTCAGGGACTATGGCTACACCTTC
.,TRBD1,TRBV27,TRBJ2-7,CASSLRVGQGAYEQYF,TGTGCCAGCAGTTTACGGGTAGGCCAGGGGGCCTACGAGCAGTACTTC
.,TRBD1,TRBV7-2,TRBJ1-3,CASSLQGQGTSTIYF,TGTGCCAGCAGCTTACAGGGACAGGGAACTAGCACCATATATTTT
.,TRBD1,TRBV2,TRBJ1-2,CASSGDSPYGYTF,TGTGCCAGCTCTGGGGACAGCCCTTATGGCTACACCTTC
.,.,TRBV7-2,TRBJ2-2,CASSPTGRVTGELFF,TGTGCCAGCAGCCCGACCGGCAGGGTCACCGGGGAGCTGTTTTTT
.,TRBD1,TRBV18,TRBJ2-7,CASSPRQGPYEQYF,TGTGCCAGCTCACCAAGACAGGGGCCCTACGAGCAGTACTTC
.,.,TRBV29-1,TRBJ2-5,CSVSRQNQETQYF,TGCAGCGTTTCGCGACAGAACCAAGAGACCCAGTACTTC
.,.,TRBV4-1,TRBJ1-1,CASSQAGTVVNTEAFF,TGCGCCAGCAGCCAAGCCGGAACAGTGGTGAACACTGAAGCTTTCTTT
.,.,TRBV28,TRBJ1-5,CASTTYWNQPQHF,TGTGCCAGCACCACCTATTGGAATCAGCCCCAGCATTTT
.,.,TRBV10-3,TRBJ1-1,CAISESRGSGTNTEAFF,TGTGCCATCAGTGAGTCTAGGGGGTCGGGGACGAACACTGAAGCTTTCTTT
.,.,TRBV5-6,TRBJ2-1,CASSLYVRSTYNEQFF,TGTGCCAGCAGCTTGTATGTCAGAAGTACCTACAATGAGCAGTTCTTC
.,TRBD1,TRBV6-1,TRBJ2-3,CASEGALDTQYF,TGTGCCAGCGAGGGGGCCCTGGATACGCAGTATTTT
.,.,TRBV7-8,TRBJ1-1,CASSLDQGQAFF,TGTGCCAGCAGCTTAGATCAGGGGCAAGCTTTCTTT
.,.,TRBV11-2,TRBJ2-5,CASSLTLGYQETQYF,TGTGCCAGCAGCCTAACCCTAGGATACCAAGAGACCCAGTACTTC
.,.,TRBV6-1,TRBJ1-5,CASSYTGSNQPQHF,TGTGCCAGCAGTTATACAGGTAGCAATCAGCCCCAGCATTTT
.,TRBD1,TRBV15,TRBJ1-2,CATSRVYWVAGGSGYTF,TGTGCCACCAGCAGAGTCTACTGGGTCGCAGGGGGCTCAGGCTACACCTTC
.,.,TRBV27,TRBJ2-1,CASSPGPSIINEQFF,TGTGCCAGCAGTCCGGGTCCCAGCATTATCAATGAGCAGTTCTTC
once,.,TRBV11-2,TRBJ2-7,CASSRNRIPGYEQYF,TGTGCCAGCAGCCGTAACCGGATTCCAGGCTACGAGCAGTACTTC
.,TRBD1,TRBV7-2,TRBJ2-3,CASSRQGARSTDTQYF,TGTGCCAGCAGCCGACAGGGGGCGCGGAGCACAGATACGCAGTATTTT
.,TRBD2,TRBV4-2,TRBJ2-3,CASSQDGLADTQYF,TGTGCCAGCAGCCAAGATGGACTAGCAGATACGCAGTATTTT
.,TRBD1,TRBV5-1,TRBJ2-7,CASSPDRGVYEQYF,TGCGCCAGCAGCCCGGACAGGGGGGTCTACGAGCAGTACTTC
.,.,TRBV18,TRBJ1-1,CASSPQDILNTEAFF,TGTGCCAGCTCACCACAGGACATTTTGAACACTGAAGCTTTCTTT